Each of the 20 T cell receptor beta chains below was sequenced from the same sample in a study of CD8 T cells in Susac syndrome. RNA was extracted with the RNeasy kit, and a quantity of roughly 0.5 to 1 ug was reverse transcribed using random hexamers. Using its own MiXCR run on the immunoSEQ multiplex PCR reads, TCRdb lists one record per CDR3 protein. The data hold 150,000 to 200,000 distinct CDR3 sequences, with approximately 95% observed a single time. Material for sequencing was CD4+ T cells from PBMCs. All receptors derive from a human donor with multiple sclerosis.

The V gene is TRBV6-5, the J gene TRBJ1-1; the match to TRBD1 covers 7 bases. The CDR3 is 12 residues long. V was pared by 0 bases and J by 11 bases, with 3 bases of the junction left unmatched. CDR1 and CDR2 from the germline V gene are MNHEY and SVGAGI. The CDR3 DNA reads TGTGCCAGCAGTTACTCGGGACAGATTGCTTTCTTT. This codes for CASSYSGQIAFF.

The chain combines TRBV29-1 with TRBJ2-3, with D perhaps TRBD1 (5 bases). This CDR3 is built from 12 residues. Deletions cut 8 bases from V and 3 bases from J, with 12 bases between. Germline CDR1 is SQVTM and CDR2 is ANQGSEA. CDR3 sequence reads: CSLRRQTDTQYF. For the CDR3, the DNA is TGCAGCTTAAGGAGACAGACAGATACGCAGTATTTT.

This chain uses TRBV3-1 with TRBJ1-5; D possibly corresponds to TRBD1 (6 bases). The V gene lost 1 base and the J gene lost 9 bases, with 13 bases spanning the gap. CDR1 and CDR2 (germline): LGHDT, YNNKEL (reference sequence). The CDR3 runs 14 residues. The CDR3 DNA reads TGTGCCAGCAGCCAAGGGGGGCAATCGAGGCCCCAGCATTTT. It translates to CASSQGGQSRPQHF.

This clonotype is a singleton in its sample. The V call is TRBV14, the J call TRBJ2-4; TRBD1 aligns across 7 bases. This CDR3 region has 13 residues. The germline gives CDR1 SGHDN, CDR2 FVKESK. V was clipped by 3 bases and J by 7 bases; unmatched bases: 3. The CDR3 sequence: CASSHPGQNIQYF. The CDR3 DNA follows: TGTGCCAGCAGCCACCCGGGACAGAACATTCAGTACTTC.

V usage is TRBV6-5 and J usage is TRBJ2-5; 8 nucleotides line up with TRBD2. The CDR3 extends over 15 amino acids. J lost 5 bases, V lost 3 bases, and 8 bases had no gene match. The germline V gene encodes CDR1 MNHEY and CDR2 SVGAGI. The CDR3 region has the DNA TGTGCCAGCAGTTATCACGGGACTAGGGGCGAGACCCAGTACTTC. It translates to CASSYHGTRGETQYF.

V usage is TRBV30 and J usage is TRBJ2-2; TRBD2 matches 10 bases. J gave up 4 bases and V 2 bases, and 4 bases lay outside the gene matches. Germline loops: CDR1 GTSNPN, CDR2 SVGIG (reference sequence). The CDR3 runs 15 residues. CDR3 coding DNA: TGTGCCTGGAGTATCAGCGGGAGGGGCACCGGGGAGCTGTTTTTT. Amino acids: CAWSISGRGTGELFF. The full variable domain, with the rest looked up from reference TRBV30 and TRBJ2-2, is SQTIHQWPATLVQPVGSPLSLECTVEGTSNPNLYWYRQAAGRGLQLLFYSVGIGQISSEVPQNLSASRPQDRQFILSSKKLLLSDSGFYLCAWSISGRGTGELFFGEGSRLTVL.

This clonotype was observed a few times. The chain carries TRBV7-3 and TRBJ2-3; 10 bases fit TRBD2. The CDR3 contains 16 residues. Per germline, CDR1 SGHTA and CDR2 FQGTGA. V gave up 2 bases and J gave up 1 base; unmatched junction bases: 3. The CDR3, as DNA: TGTGCCAGCAGCTTAGCCGGGACTAGCGGCACAGATACGCAGTATTTT. Translating gives CASSLAGTSGTDTQYF.

The chain employs TRBV7-2 and TRBJ2-2, with 7 bases aligning to TRBD1. The germline CDR1 and CDR2 sequences are SGHTA and FQGNSA. This CDR3 has 16 residues. V dropped 0 bases and J dropped 2; count of bases not matched to a gene: 3. The CDR3 here is CASSLAGTENTGELFF. CDR3 coding DNA: TGTGCCAGCAGCTTAGCCGGGACAGAAAACACCGGGGAGCTGTTTTTT.

The chain is built from TRBV20-1 and TRBJ2-1; D gene uncertain. CDR3 length: 12 residues. The germline V gene has CDR1 DFQATT and CDR2 SNEGSKA (reference sequence). The germline V and J ends were trimmed by 6 bases and 6 bases, with 12 bases remaining between them. The CDR3 loop reads CSANFGGNEQFF. Here the CDR3 DNA reads TGCAGTGCCAACTTTGGCGGCAATGAGCAGTTCTTC.

This clonotype was picked up one time. The chain recombines TRBV20-1 with TRBJ2-5, with unresolved D. Trimming removed 6 bases from V and 2 bases from J, with 19 bases in between. The CDR3 extends over 15 amino acids. Germline V gives CDR1 DFQATT, CDR2 SNEGSKA (reference sequence). The DNA of the CDR3 is TGCAGTGCCTTGGATCGGAGAGACGGACAAGAGACCCAGTACTTC. Its protein is CSALDRRDGQETQYF.

V is TRBV30 and J is TRBJ2-3; 8 nucleotides align to TRBD2. Germline CDR1 and CDR2: GTSNPN and SVGIG (reference sequence). V was pared by 0 bases and J by 15 bases, with 5 bases of the junction left unmatched. The CDR3 has 11 amino acids. The CDR3 nucleotides read TGTGCCTGGAGTGTAGCGGGAGCCCTTTATTTT. Residues: CAWSVAGALYF.

The chain couples TRBV7-9 to TRBJ2-2; the D is unclear. Trimming took off 7 bases at V and 7 bases at J, with 16 bases between the two ends. CDR1 is SEHNR, CDR2 FQNEAQ, per germline (reference sequence). The CDR3 spans 14 residues. This CDR3 reads CASTPVRNVGELFF. In nucleotides, the CDR3 is TGTGCCAGCACCCCTGTTCGAAACGTCGGGGAGCTGTTTTTT.

The CDR3 spells CASSQTDPNYGYTF. CDR3 coding DNA: TGTGCCAGCAGCCAGACAGATCCTAACTATGGCTACACCTTC. The V call is TRBV3-1, the J call TRBJ1-2; D is perhaps TRBD1 (5 bases). V lost 3 bases to trimming and J lost 0 bases, with 8 bases between them. The CDR3 is 14 amino acids. Germline-derived CDR1 and CDR2 are LGHDT and YNNKEL (reference sequence).

This clonotype was observed a single time. V and J are TRBV11-2 and TRBJ2-1; weak D call: TRBD1 (6 bases). CDR1 and CDR2 from the germline V gene are SGHAT and FQNNGV. This CDR3 contains 16 residues. Trimming stripped 8 bases from V and 0 bases from J, with 17 bases between. DNA for the CDR3: TGTGCCAGCCATCAGGGACACCGTTCCTCCTACAATGAGCAGTTCTTC. Translation gives CASHQGHRSSYNEQFF.

The chain joins TRBV3-1 to TRBJ2-1; TRBD2 is a possible D gene (6 bases). From germline, CDR1 is LGHDT and CDR2 YNNKEL (reference sequence). CDR3 length equals 15 residues. Trimming cost V 1 base and J 9 bases, with 16 bases left between them. Here the CDR3 DNA reads TGTGCCAGCAGCCAAGTTCAGGGCGCCGGGGGTGAGCAGTTCTTC. This translates into CASSQVQGAGGEQFF.

The chain joins TRBV5-1 to TRBJ2-1; a weak D match, TRBD2 (6 bases). Per the germline V gene, CDR1 is SGHRS and CDR2 is YFSETQ. This CDR3 has 14 residues. V was cut by 5 bases and J by 8 bases, with 17 bases left in between. The CDR3 nucleotides are TGCGCCAGCAGAGATCGATCAGGCGGGGATGAGCAGTTCTTC. Its protein product is CASRDRSGGDEQFF.

This rearrangement joins TRBV5-1 to TRBJ2-7; 7 positions match TRBD1. CDR3 length: 14 amino acids. V lost 4 bases to trimming and J lost 6 bases; unmatched junction nucleotides: 10. Germline CDR1 SGHRS, CDR2 YFSETQ. The CDR3 sequence: CASSTGQAGSEQYF. DNA of the CDR3: TGCGCCAGCAGCACCGGACAGGCGGGTTCCGAGCAGTACTTC.

The chain uses TRBV5-6 and TRBJ2-7, with D possibly TRBD1 on 7 matching bases. The V end lost 4 bases, the J end lost 9 bases, and 20 bases lay between the germline ends. Germline CDR1 SGHDT, CDR2 YYEEEE. This CDR3 is 14 amino acids long. CDR3 sequence: CASSRRGALVWQYF. The DNA of the CDR3 is TGTGCCAGCAGCCGCAGGGGGGCCCTAGTTTGGCAGTACTTC.

The gene calls are TRBV24-1 and TRBJ2-1, with D maybe TRBD1 (6 bases). With 5 bases removed from V and 11 bases from J, the gap between germline ends came to 15 bases. Germline CDR1 KGHDR, CDR2 SFDVKD. The CDR3 contains 13 residues. The CDR3 DNA sequence: TGTGCCACCAGTGTCCTGGGGGCCGAACAGCAGTTCTTC. This codes for CATSVLGAEQQFF.

In its sample, this clonotype was seen once. The V and J genes are TRBV9 and TRBJ1-1, with D maybe TRBD1 (5 bases). Trimming pared 4 bases from V and 3 bases from J, leaving 16 bases between. This CDR3 contains 15 residues. Germline V gene sequence: CDR1 SGDLS, CDR2 YYNGEE. The CDR3 sequence is CASSYSTEGDTEAFF. CDR3 in DNA: TGTGCCAGCAGCTACTCGACAGAAGGAGACACTGAAGCTTTCTTT.